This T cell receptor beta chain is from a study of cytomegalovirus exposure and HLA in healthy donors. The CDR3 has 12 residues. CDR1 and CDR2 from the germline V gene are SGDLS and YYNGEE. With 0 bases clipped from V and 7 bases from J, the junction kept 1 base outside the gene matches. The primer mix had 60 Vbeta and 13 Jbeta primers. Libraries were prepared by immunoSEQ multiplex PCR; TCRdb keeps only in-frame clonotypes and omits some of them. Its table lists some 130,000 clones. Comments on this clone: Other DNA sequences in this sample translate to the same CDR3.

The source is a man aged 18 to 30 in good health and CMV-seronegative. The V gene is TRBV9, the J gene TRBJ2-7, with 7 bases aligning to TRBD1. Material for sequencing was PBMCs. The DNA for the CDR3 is TGTGCCAGCAGCGTAGACAGGGGAGAGCAGTACTTC. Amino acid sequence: CASSVDRGEQYF.